A selection of T cell receptor beta chains follows, all from one sample in a study of graft-versus-host responses after intestinal transplantation. Their target antigens are unknown. Sequencing was performed with immunoSEQ multiplex PCR; in TCRdb, only in-frame clones are kept and a portion is missing. The sample has tens of thousands of clones; about nine tenths are singletons. The input for sequencing was unstimulated CD8+ T cells sorted from spleen or lymph node cells, taken before intestinal transplant. These receptor sequences come from a human donor who received an intestinal transplant. CDR3s include the opening cysteine and the closing phenylalanine or tryptophan. D genes are given only for firm matches. A row's size may be missing; if present it is once, few, many or a size class.

d_gene	v_gene	abundance	j_gene	CDR3nt	CDR3aa
NA	TRBV7-9	once	TRBJ1-2	TGTGCCAGCAGCCTAGGAACGGGGGGCCACCGCTATGGCTACACCTTC	CASSLGTGGHRYGYTF
TRBD1	TRBV7-9	once	TRBJ2-3	TGTGCCAGCAGCCCGACAGGGGGTCCAACAGATACGCAGTATTTT	CASSPTGGPTDTQYF
NA	TRBV9	NA	TRBJ2-3	TGTGCCAGCAGCCAAGCACGCGGGACAGAAAGACGGGGACACACAGATACGCAGTATTTT	CASSQARGTERRGHTDTQYF
TRBD1	TRBV4-1	NA	TRBJ1-2	TGCGCCAGCAGCCAATCCAGGGGGGATGGCTACACCTTC	CASSQSRGDGYTF
TRBD2	TRBV9	NA	TRBJ2-2	TGTGCCAGCAGCGGCGGCGGGGGGCTGGGCGGGGAGCTGTTTTTT	CASSGGGGLGGELFF
NA	TRBV6-5	NA	TRBJ1-2	TGTGCCAGCAGTTACTCGGAGGGGAGCTATGGCTACACCTTC	CASSYSEGSYGYTF
TRBD2	TRBV19	NA	TRBJ2-1	TGTGCCAGTAGTCAGAGTGGGGGACTAGGTTCTCGCGAGCAGTTCTTC	CASSQSGGLGSREQFF
TRBD2	TRBV9	NA	TRBJ2-7	TGTGCCAGCAGCGGAAGCGGGGGCCTCTCCTACGAGCAGTACTTC	CASSGSGGLSYEQYF
TRBD2	TRBV7-9	NA	TRBJ2-5	TGTGCCAGCAGCTTCCCTACTAGCGGGGGCCCTGAAGAGACCCAGTACTTC	CASSFPTSGGPEETQYF
NA	TRBV5-1	NA	TRBJ1-1	TGCGCCAGCAGCTTGGGGTCAGGAGGGCTGAACACTGAAGCTTTCTTT	CASSLGSGGLNTEAFF